The entry that follows covers one T cell receptor (beta chain) sequence. As yet, its antigen is unknown. Germline V lookup: CDR1 KGHSH, CDR2 LQKENI. CDR3 length: 13 amino acids. Between the trimmed V and J ends, which lost 3 bases and 1 base, there was a span of 6 bases. The sample is drawn from a study of T cell responses to AZD1222 COVID-19 vaccine. On the study more broadly: Analyses pooled second doses at about 4 or about 12 weeks. Study-level findings and limits: Spike as a whole was targeted by vaccine-associated CD4 TCRs, dominant at 160-218 and 743-854.

Profiling relied on immunoSEQ multiplex PCR, and the TCRdb table lists in-frame clones only, not all of them. The sample has some 84,000 clones; approximately 88% are singletons. V is TRBV18 and J is TRBJ1-1; no firm D call. The sequencing used peripheral blood, collected on day 0 of AZD1222 vaccination. The TCR originated in an adult in good health. CDR3 in DNA: TGTGCCAGCTCACCGGTCCCGAACACTGAAGCTTTCTTT. Translating it yields CASSPVPNTEAFF.